The clone carrying this T cell receptor (beta chain) was observed at least ten times. What it recognizes is unknown. Trimming left V 7 bases short and J 4 bases short, with 19 bases between. The CDR3 is made up of 15 amino acids. From germline, CDR1 is SGHTA and CDR2 FQGNSA. The data derive from a study of T cell repertoires in cytomegalovirus infection. The overall study: Evidence of both CMV infection and a matching HLA type came from public TCR beta signatures. Overall study findings and caveats: Totalled public TCR beta family frequency picked out people who carried CMV plus the relevant HLA. In two of eight donors, the top clonotype was HLA-C-restricted CMV-specific.

TCRdb re-analysed the reads in MiXCR, keeping a single row per CDR3 protein. The profile shows about 140,000 distinct CDR3 sequences, roughly 6% of them singletons. The TCR comes from a human donor in good health (CMV status not recorded). Some clones in this sample may be carry-over from other donors' samples. The chain links TRBV7-2 to TRBJ1-2; D call uncertain. Sequencing was carried out using PBMCs. The DNA for the CDR3 is TGTGCCAGCACCCGGGATTGGGCCCGGAGCTATGGCTACACCTTC. Its translation is CASTRDWARSYGYTF. Complete variable domain (other parts from reference TRBV7-2 and TRBJ1-2): GAGVSQSPSNKVTEKGKDVELRCDPISGHTALYWYRQSLGQGLEFLIYFQGNSAPDKSGLPSDRFSAERTGGSVSTLTIQRTQQEDSAVYLCASTRDWARSYGYTFGSGTRLTVV.